The text below deals with one TCR beta chain. The treatment denotes: 15 to 20 received Ad26.COV2.S at low or high dose, single or two shots; roughly five received placebo; per-sample allocation not given. The samples date from day 63 after the first vaccine or placebo injection. The donor's status was that of an adult aged 18-55 years in Boston. This entry is derived from a study of Ad26.COV2.S vaccination and SARS-CoV-2 variants. Germline V gene lookup returns CDR1 SGDLS and CDR2 YYNGEE. There are 14 residues in the CDR3. Trimming pared 4 bases from V and 1 base from J, leaving 11 bases between. The repertoire was sequenced with immunoSEQ multiplex PCR; TCRdb's copy has only in-frame clones and lacks some. The table has 360,000 or so clones, about nine tenths seen once.

This sample comprised peripheral blood, obtained in a trial of Ad26.COV2.S vaccine versus placebo. This chain uses TRBV9 with TRBJ1-2; D possibly corresponds to TRBD1 (6 bases). The sequence was obtained from a person aged 18-65 years who received the Ad26.COV2.S COVID-19 vaccine or a placebo. The DNA for the CDR3 is TGTGCCAGCAGCCCTTTGGACAGTAACTATGGCTACACCTTC. Its protein product is CASSPLDSNYGYTF. Using reference TRBV9 and TRBJ1-2 for the parts outside the CDR3, the full variable domain is DSGVTQTPKHLITATGQRVTLRCSPRSGDLSVYWYQQSLDQGLQFLIQYYNGEERAKGNILERFSAQQFPDLHSELNLSSLELGDSALYFCASSPLDSNYGYTFGSGTRLTVV.